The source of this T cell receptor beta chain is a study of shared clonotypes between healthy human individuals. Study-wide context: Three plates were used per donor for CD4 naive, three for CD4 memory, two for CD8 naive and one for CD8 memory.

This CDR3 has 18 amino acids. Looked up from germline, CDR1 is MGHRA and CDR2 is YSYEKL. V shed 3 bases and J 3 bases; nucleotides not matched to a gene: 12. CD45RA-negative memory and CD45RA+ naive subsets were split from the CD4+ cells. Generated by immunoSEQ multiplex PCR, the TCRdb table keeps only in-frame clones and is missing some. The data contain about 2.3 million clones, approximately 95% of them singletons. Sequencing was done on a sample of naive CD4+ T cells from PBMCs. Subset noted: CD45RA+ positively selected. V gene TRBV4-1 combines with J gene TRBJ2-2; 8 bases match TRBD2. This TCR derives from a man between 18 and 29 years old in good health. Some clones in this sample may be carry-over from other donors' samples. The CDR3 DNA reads TGCGCCAGCAGCCATGCCCCGGGGGGGGCTGGGGACACCGGGGAGCTGTTTTTT. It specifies CASSHAPGGAGDTGELFF.